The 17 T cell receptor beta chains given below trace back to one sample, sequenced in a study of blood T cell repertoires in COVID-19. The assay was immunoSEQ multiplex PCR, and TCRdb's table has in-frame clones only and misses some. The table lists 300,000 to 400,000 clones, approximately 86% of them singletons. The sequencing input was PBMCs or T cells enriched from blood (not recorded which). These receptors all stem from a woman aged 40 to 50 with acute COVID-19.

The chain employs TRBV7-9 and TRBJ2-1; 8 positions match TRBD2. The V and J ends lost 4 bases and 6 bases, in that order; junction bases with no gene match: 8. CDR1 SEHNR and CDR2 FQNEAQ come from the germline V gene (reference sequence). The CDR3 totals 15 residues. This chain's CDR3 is CASSSPGLATNEQFF. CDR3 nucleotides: TGTGCCAGCAGCTCTCCCGGACTAGCCACCAATGAGCAGTTCTTC.

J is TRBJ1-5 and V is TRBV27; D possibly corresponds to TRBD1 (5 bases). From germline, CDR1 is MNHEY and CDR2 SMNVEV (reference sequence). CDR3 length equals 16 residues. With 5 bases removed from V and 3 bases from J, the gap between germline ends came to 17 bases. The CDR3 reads CASSPHSGALNQPQHF. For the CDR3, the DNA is TGTGCCAGCAGTCCCCACAGCGGGGCTCTCAATCAGCCCCAGCATTTT.

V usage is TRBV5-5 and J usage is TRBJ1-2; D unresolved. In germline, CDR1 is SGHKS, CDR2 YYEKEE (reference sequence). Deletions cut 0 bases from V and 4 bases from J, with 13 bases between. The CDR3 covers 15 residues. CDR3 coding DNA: TGTGCCAGCAGCTTGGCGCGGGGATGGGGCTATGGCTACACCTTC. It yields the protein CASSLARGWGYGYTF.

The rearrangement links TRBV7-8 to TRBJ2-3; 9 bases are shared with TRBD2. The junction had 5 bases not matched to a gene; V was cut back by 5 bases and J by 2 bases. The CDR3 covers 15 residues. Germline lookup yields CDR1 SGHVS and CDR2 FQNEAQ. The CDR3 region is CASSPGTSFTDTQYF. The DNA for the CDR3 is TGTGCCAGCAGCCCCGGGACTAGCTTCACAGATACGCAGTATTTT.

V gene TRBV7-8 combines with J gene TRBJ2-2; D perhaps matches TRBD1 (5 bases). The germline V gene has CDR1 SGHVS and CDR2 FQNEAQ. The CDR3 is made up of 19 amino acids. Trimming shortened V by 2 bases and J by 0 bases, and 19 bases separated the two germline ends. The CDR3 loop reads CASSLNRPGPTSNTGELFF. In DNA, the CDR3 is TGTGCCAGCAGCTTAAACAGGCCTGGACCTACCTCGAACACCGGGGAGCTGTTTTTT.

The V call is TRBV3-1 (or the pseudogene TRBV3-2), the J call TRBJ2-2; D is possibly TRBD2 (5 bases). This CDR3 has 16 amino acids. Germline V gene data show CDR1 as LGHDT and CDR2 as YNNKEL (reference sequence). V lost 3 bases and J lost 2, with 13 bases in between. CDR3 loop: CASSQDRGYNTGELFF. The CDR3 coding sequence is TGTGCCAGCAGCCAGGACCGAGGGTATAACACCGGGGAGCTGTTTTTT.

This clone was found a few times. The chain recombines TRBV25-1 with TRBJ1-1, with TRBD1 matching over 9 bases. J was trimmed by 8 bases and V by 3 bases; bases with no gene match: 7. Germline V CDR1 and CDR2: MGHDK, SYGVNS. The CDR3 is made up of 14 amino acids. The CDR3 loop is CASSDRGQGTEAFF. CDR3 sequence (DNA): TGTGCCAGCAGTGACCGAGGACAGGGGACCGAAGCTTTCTTT.

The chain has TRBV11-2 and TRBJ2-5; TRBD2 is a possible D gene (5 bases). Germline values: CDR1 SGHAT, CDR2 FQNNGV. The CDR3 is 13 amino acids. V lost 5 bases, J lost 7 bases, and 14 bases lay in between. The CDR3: CASSPTPAGTQYF. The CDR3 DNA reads TGTGCCAGCAGCCCGACTCCGGCGGGGACCCAGTACTTC.

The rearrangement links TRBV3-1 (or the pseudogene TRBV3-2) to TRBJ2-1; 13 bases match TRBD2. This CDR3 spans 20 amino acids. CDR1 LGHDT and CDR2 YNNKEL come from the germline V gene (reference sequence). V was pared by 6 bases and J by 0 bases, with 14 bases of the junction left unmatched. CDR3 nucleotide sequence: TGTGCCAGCAGGACGTACTCCGGGACTAGCGGGAAGAACTCCTACAATGAGCAGTTCTTC. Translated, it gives CASRTYSGTSGKNSYNEQFF.

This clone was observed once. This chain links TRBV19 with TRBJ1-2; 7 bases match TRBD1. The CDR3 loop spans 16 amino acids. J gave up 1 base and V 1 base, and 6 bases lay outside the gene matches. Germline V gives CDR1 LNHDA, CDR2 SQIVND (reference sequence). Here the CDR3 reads CASSIGRQGRNYGYTF. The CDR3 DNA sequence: TGTGCCAGTAGTATAGGCCGACAGGGTCGTAACTATGGCTACACCTTC.

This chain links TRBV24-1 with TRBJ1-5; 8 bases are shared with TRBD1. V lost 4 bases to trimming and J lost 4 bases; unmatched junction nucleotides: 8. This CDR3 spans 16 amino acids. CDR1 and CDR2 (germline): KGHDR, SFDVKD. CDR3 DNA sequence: TGTGCCACCAGTGACCGGAGGACAGGGAGTAATCAGCCCCAGCATTTT. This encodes CATSDRRTGSNQPQHF.

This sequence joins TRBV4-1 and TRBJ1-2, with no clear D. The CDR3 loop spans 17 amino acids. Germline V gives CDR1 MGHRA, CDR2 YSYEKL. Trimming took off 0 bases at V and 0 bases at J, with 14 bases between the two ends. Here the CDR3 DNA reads TGCGCCAGCAGCCAAGATCTCCAACTGATTGCTAACTATGGCTACACCTTC. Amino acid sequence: CASSQDLQLIANYGYTF.

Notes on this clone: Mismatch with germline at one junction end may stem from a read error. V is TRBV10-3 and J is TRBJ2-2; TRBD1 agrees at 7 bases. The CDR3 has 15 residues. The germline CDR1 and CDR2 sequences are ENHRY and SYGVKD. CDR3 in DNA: TGTGCCATCGGTGAACAGGGGAGAATCCCCGGGGAGCTGTTTTTT. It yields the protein CAIGEQGRIPGELFF.

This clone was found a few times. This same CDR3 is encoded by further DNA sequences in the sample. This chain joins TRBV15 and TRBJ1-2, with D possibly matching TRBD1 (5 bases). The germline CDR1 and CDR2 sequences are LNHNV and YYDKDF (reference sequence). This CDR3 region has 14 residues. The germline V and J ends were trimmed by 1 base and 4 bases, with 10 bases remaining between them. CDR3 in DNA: TGTGCCACCAGCAGAGGTCAGGGTGGCTATGGCTACACCTTC. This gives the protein CATSRGQGGYGYTF.

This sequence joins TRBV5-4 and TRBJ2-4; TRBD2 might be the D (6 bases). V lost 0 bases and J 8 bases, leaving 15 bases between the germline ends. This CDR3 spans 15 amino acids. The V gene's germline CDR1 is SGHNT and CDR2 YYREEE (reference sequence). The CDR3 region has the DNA TGTGCCAGCAGCTTGGCCGGCAGCTCGGGGGACATTCAGTACTTC. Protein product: CASSLAGSSGDIQYF.

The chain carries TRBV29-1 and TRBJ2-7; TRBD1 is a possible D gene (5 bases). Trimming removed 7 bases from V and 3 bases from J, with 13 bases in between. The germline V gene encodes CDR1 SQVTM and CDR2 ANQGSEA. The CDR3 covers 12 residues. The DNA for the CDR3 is TGCAGCGGGTGGATTAGGGGCTACGAGCAGTACTTC. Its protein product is CSGWIRGYEQYF.

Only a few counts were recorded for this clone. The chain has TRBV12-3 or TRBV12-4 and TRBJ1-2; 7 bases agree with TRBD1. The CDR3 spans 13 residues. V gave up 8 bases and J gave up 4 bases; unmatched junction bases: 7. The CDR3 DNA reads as TGTGCCAGCTCCAGGGGGGCAGGCTATGGCTACACCTTC. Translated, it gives CASSRGAGYGYTF.